These 15 T cell receptor beta chains originate from one sample sequenced in a study of technical replicates of blood from a handful of donors (dated by TCRdb to 2015 to 2018). Library prep was done by the immunoSEQ multiplex PCR assay. Here the immuneACCESS table is served through TCRdb, limited to in-frame sequences with V and J called. Missing clones are a known gap in these copies; in checked studies unresolved V genes cover under half, and the rest lacks a known reason. The sample has 75,000 to 95,000 clones on record, around 94% of them singletons. The ten largest account for about 0.26% of the sample. Source material: T cells isolated from PBMCs. These receptors came from a human donor in good health.

Points on this clone: At one end the junction does not follow the germline gene, possibly because of a read error. The chain employs TRBV5-1 and TRBJ1-3, with TRBD1 matching over 9 bases. This CDR3 is 18 amino acids long. Germline CDR1 reads SGHRS; CDR2 reads YFSETQ. The CDR3 nucleotides read TGCGCCAGCAGTTTGGACAGGGGTGGAATAAGAGGATCTGACACCATATATTTT. Translating gives CASSLDRGGIRGSDTIYF. The variable domain in full, completed from reference TRBV5-1 and TRBJ1-3, reads KAGVTQTPRYLIKTRGQQVTLSCSPISGHRSVSWYQQTPGQGLQFLFEYFSETQRNKGNFPGRFSGRQFSNSRSEMNVSTLELGDSALYLCASSLDRGGIRGSDTIYFGEGSWLTVV.

Only one count was recorded for this clone. The chain combines TRBV5-1 with TRBJ1-3; D is ambiguous. The germline V gene encodes CDR1 SGHRS and CDR2 YFSETQ. V lost 0 bases, J lost 8 bases, and 15 bases lay in between. CDR3 length: 15 residues. CDR3 amino acids: CASSLAGPMGDTIYF. DNA for the CDR3: TGCGCCAGCAGCTTGGCGGGCCCTATGGGAGACACCATATATTTT.

The chain is built from TRBV10-3 and TRBJ1-1, with 7 positions matching TRBD1. This CDR3 has 13 residues. Germline V gene data show CDR1 as ENHRY and CDR2 as SYGVKD. V lost 6 bases to trimming and J lost 5 bases; unmatched junction nucleotides: 6. The CDR3 DNA follows: TGTGCCATCAGCGACCCGGGACAGACTGAAGCTTTCTTT. It specifies CAISDPGQTEAFF.

In this sample, this clone turned up once. V usage is TRBV14 and J usage is TRBJ2-3; TRBD1 aligns across 7 bases. V lost 4 bases and J lost 4; bases outside the gene matches: 8. Germline V gene sequence: CDR1 SGHDN, CDR2 FVKESK. This CDR3 spans 15 amino acids. CDR3 nucleotide sequence: TGTGCCAGCAGCCCTTGGCCGAGGGGGCCAGATACGCAGTATTTT. Translated, it gives CASSPWPRGPDTQYF.

The rearrangement uses TRBV4-1 and TRBJ2-3; 8 bases are shared with TRBD1. The J segment lost 3 bases and the V segment lost 1 base, leaving 9 bases of the junction unmatched. Germline assignment: CDR1 MGHRA and CDR2 YSYEKL. The CDR3 contains 17 residues. The CDR3 sequence is CASSQVFVDRVTDTQYF. The CDR3 region has the DNA TGCGCCAGCAGCCAAGTCTTTGTGGACAGGGTAACAGATACGCAGTATTTT.

The rearrangement uses TRBV5-4 and TRBJ1-4, with 8 bases fitting TRBD1. This CDR3 is 15 amino acids long. Per the germline V gene, CDR1 is SGHNT and CDR2 is YYREEE (reference sequence). V lost 2 bases, J lost 7 bases, and 7 bases stayed unmatched. In DNA, the CDR3 is TGTGCCAGCAGCTTTTTTCAGGGGGCTTCTGAAAAACTGTTTTTT. It encodes CASSFFQGASEKLFF.

This clone has just one count. This chain links TRBV18 with TRBJ2-1, with 12 bases identical to TRBD2. CDR3 length: 16 amino acids. J gave up 5 bases and V 8 bases, and 10 bases lay outside the gene matches. Per the germline V gene, CDR1 is KGHSH and CDR2 is LQKENI. CDR3 protein: CASHAPGLAGNNEQFF. The DNA for the CDR3 is TGTGCCAGCCACGCCCCCGGACTAGCGGGGAACAATGAGCAGTTCTTC.

The V call is TRBV30, the J call TRBJ2-7; TRBD1 matches at 7 bases. The CDR3 is 14 amino acids. The ends lost 7 bases at V and 4 bases at J; junction bases unmatched: 13. The V gene's germline CDR1 is GTSNPN and CDR2 SVGIG (reference sequence). The CDR3 loop reads CASTGYRKAYEQYF. CDR3 DNA sequence: TGTGCCTCGACAGGGTACAGAAAAGCTTACGAGCAGTACTTC.

The chain uses TRBV27 and TRBJ2-2; 13 bases map to TRBD2. The V segment lost 3 bases and the J segment 6 bases; nucleotides outside the gene matches: 7. The CDR3 contains 17 residues. CDR1 is MNHEY, CDR2 SMNVEV, per germline (reference sequence). This CDR3 reads CASSFTSGRASAGELFF. The CDR3 DNA reads as TGTGCCAGCAGTTTTACTAGCGGGAGGGCCTCAGCCGGGGAGCTGTTTTTT.

V is TRBV9 and J is TRBJ2-5; 11 nucleotides line up with TRBD2. V was clipped by 4 bases and J by 5 bases; unmatched bases: 16. The CDR3 covers 18 residues. Germline V gives CDR1 SGDLS, CDR2 YYNGEE. CDR3 sequence (DNA): TGTGCCAGCAGCCTAAGCTTAGCGGGGGGGCCTGATTGGGAGACCCAGTACTTC. As protein: CASSLSLAGGPDWETQYF.

The rearrangement uses TRBV2 and TRBJ2-2, with D perhaps matching TRBD1 (6 bases). This CDR3 is 15 amino acids long. Germline CDR1 reads SNHLY; CDR2 reads FYNNEI. V was clipped by 2 bases and J by 11 bases, with 18 bases between them. CDR3 DNA: TGTGCCAGCAGTGAATTATTTTCAGGGGTTGGAGAGCTGTTTTTT. It specifies CASSELFSGVGELFF.

V and J are TRBV1 and TRBJ2-6; the D call TRBD1 from the table was never checked on the DNA. TRBV1 is a recognized pseudogene. This CDR3 has 19 residues. The CDR3, as DNA: TGCACCAGCAGCCAAGATGAACTGGGGCAGCTCCCTGGGGCCAACGTCCTGACTTTC. Protein product: CTSSQDELGQLPGANVLTF.

This clone has just one count. The V call is TRBV28, the J call TRBJ2-7; TRBD2 matches 13 bases. Germline values: CDR1 MDHEN, CDR2 SYDVKM. The length of the CDR3 is 15 residues. Germline trimming cut 6 bases from V and 7 bases from J; bases unmatched to any gene: 9. In DNA form, the CDR3 reads TGTGCCAGCAGGTTCACTAGCGGGAGGGCCGGGGAGCAGTACTTC. As protein: CASRFTSGRAGEQYF.

This clone came up once. The rearrangement joins TRBV15 to TRBJ2-7; a possible D gene is TRBD2 (5 bases). The CDR3 spans 15 residues. Germline CDR1 and CDR2: LNHNV and YYDKDF (reference sequence). Trimming pared 0 bases from V and 7 bases from J, leaving 16 bases between. The CDR3 DNA sequence: TGTGCCACCAGCAGAGATCGACTACTCCCTCGGGAGCAGTACTTC. It yields the protein CATSRDRLLPREQYF.

The chain recombines TRBV6-1 with TRBJ2-1; TRBD2 might be the D (6 bases). Germline values: CDR1 MNHNS, CDR2 SASEGT. The CDR3 totals 10 residues. Trimming removed 11 bases at V and 4 bases at J, with 6 bases between. The CDR3 nucleotides read TGTGCCGGGGGGTACAATGAGCAGTTCTTC. Translation gives CAGGYNEQFF.